This T cell receptor beta chain derives from a study of T cells in tumors after PD-1 blockade. About the research overall: Excluded were patients with checkpoint blockade, immunosuppressants, or radiotherapy or other anti-cancer therapy within 4 weeks. Each patient got pembrolizumab 200 mg every 3 weeks or cemiplimab 350 mg every 2 weeks.

The data were produced by immunoSEQ multiplex PCR, yet TCRdb's version contains in-frame clones alone and is incomplete. The data contain about 63,000 clones, less than 85% of them singletons. There are 16 residues in the CDR3. The germline V gene encodes CDR1 SNHLY and CDR2 FYNNEI. Trimming at V came to 7 bases and at J to 4 bases, leaving 10 bases not matched to a gene. Study-wide findings and caveats: Blood contained about 40% of the tumor's TCR clonotypes.

About this clone: Its cognate antigen is unknown.

The specimen comprised PBMCs, sampled after anti-PD-1 treatment. The rearrangement uses TRBV2 and TRBJ2-5; 12 nucleotides align to TRBD2. The receptor comes from a human donor with basal cell carcinoma. CDR3 sequence reads: CASTLTSGGPGETQYF. Written as DNA, the CDR3 is TGTGCCAGCACCTTGACTAGCGGGGGCCCCGGAGAGACCCAGTACTTC.